The clone carrying this T cell receptor (beta chain) was seen a handful of times. Investigators isolated RNA and reverse transcribed it into cDNA to act as the sequencing template. This table comes from immunoSEQ multiplex PCR, and its TCRdb copy is limited to in-frame clones, with some not included. The sample records about 110,000 clones, under 60% being singletons. The sample originates from a study of CD8+ T cells in alopecia areata. The germline CDR1 and CDR2 sequences are MGHRA and YSYEKL. Deletions cut 0 bases from V and 5 bases from J, with 8 bases between. This CDR3 has 14 amino acids. The receptor's source is a human donor with alopecia areata. The rearrangement joins TRBV4-1 to TRBJ1-3; D is unclear. The sequenced sample was NKG2D-low CD8+ T cells sorted from blood. DNA for the CDR3: TGCGCCAGCAGCCAAGATCTCGGGAGAAACACCATATATTTT. Translation gives CASSQDLGRNTIYF.